The 14 T cell receptor beta chains below come from one sample, sequenced in a study of cytomegalovirus exposure and HLA in healthy donors. In the PCR, 60 Vbeta and 13 Jbeta primers were used. Some clones are missing from TCRdb's copy, which holds only in-frame ones; the method was immunoSEQ multiplex PCR. The sample comprises roughly 190,000 clones, around 87% of which are singletons, and approximately 1.5% rests with the top ten. The source material was PBMCs. The receptors stem from a woman younger than 35 in good health and CMV-seronegative.

This clone was counted only a few times. The chain has TRBV5-1 and TRBJ2-1; tentatively, D is TRBD2 (6 bases). The V gene's germline CDR1 is SGHRS and CDR2 YFSETQ. The CDR3 length is 15 residues. The V and J ends lost 5 bases and 1 base respectively, with 13 bases between them. This CDR3 reads CASRVTSWSYNEQFF. In nucleotides, the CDR3 is TGCGCCAGCAGGGTGACTAGTTGGTCCTACAATGAGCAGTTCTTC.

The chain recombines TRBV6-1 with TRBJ1-1; unclear D gene. V lost 7 bases, J lost 0 bases, and 12 bases lay in between. CDR3 length equals 14 residues. Per the germline V gene, CDR1 is MNHNS and CDR2 is SASEGT. As DNA, the CDR3 is TGTGCCAGCATCTTAGACAACGTGAACACTGAAGCTTTCTTT. This gives the protein CASILDNVNTEAFF.

This chain connects TRBV30 to TRBJ2-3; 7 positions match TRBD2. Germline values: CDR1 GTSNPN, CDR2 SVGIG (reference sequence). CDR3 length: 16 amino acids. J was trimmed by 2 bases and V by 3 bases; bases with no gene match: 11. CDR3 bases: TGTGCCTGGAGGTGGGGAATAGCGGGTCCCACAGATACGCAGTATTTT. Its protein is CAWRWGIAGPTDTQYF.

This chain connects TRBV18 to TRBJ1-1, with 7 bases identical to TRBD1. This CDR3 contains 16 residues. Germline CDR1 reads KGHSH; CDR2 reads LQKENI. V trimming: 0 bases; J trimming: 3 bases; junction bases outside the gene matches: 7. The CDR3, as DNA: TGTGCCAGCTCACCACCGGGACAGCCCAGGGACACTGAAGCTTTCTTT. It yields the protein CASSPPGQPRDTEAFF.

The chain recombines TRBV6-6 with TRBJ2-7, with 8 bases fitting TRBD1. CDR1 and CDR2 (germline): MNHNY, SVGAGI (reference sequence). With V trimmed by 5 bases and J by 6 bases, 12 bases remained unmatched. The CDR3 runs 15 residues. The DNA of the CDR3 is TGTGCCAGCAGTCAACGGACAGGGAGTCTGGGCGAGCAGTACTTC. This sequence encodes CASSQRTGSLGEQYF.

This clone was detected a few times. This sequence joins TRBV6-5 and TRBJ1-4; the D gene is possibly TRBD1 (5 bases). The V end lost 6 bases, the J end lost 3 bases, and 8 bases lay between the germline ends. This CDR3 is built from 13 residues. CDR1 is MNHEY and CDR2 is SVGAGI in the germline V gene. The CDR3 spells CASRGAPNEKLFF. CDR3 nucleotides: TGTGCCAGCAGAGGGGCTCCTAATGAAAAACTGTTTTTT.

The chain employs TRBV7-3 and TRBJ1-3, with D possibly TRBD1 on 5 matching bases. CDR3 length: 23 residues. V was clipped by 4 bases and J by 0 bases, with 34 bases between them. Germline-derived CDR1 and CDR2 are SGHTA and FQGTGA. The CDR3 DNA is TGTGCCAGCAGCTCAACCCGAAGCGTTCTGAAGACAGAGACATATCACTCTGGAAACACCATATATTTT. The encoded protein is CASSSTRSVLKTETYHSGNTIYF.

This clone was recorded a few times. The CDR3 reads CASSSSGVWNTEAFF. CDR3 nucleotides: TGTGCCAGCAGTAGCTCAGGGGTGTGGAACACTGAAGCTTTCTTT. J is TRBJ1-1 and V is TRBV6-6, with a tentative D call TRBD1 (6 bases). The ends were cut back, 5 bases at V and 1 base at J, with 14 bases in the middle. This CDR3 is 15 amino acids long. The germline V gene encodes CDR1 MNHNY and CDR2 SVGAGI (reference sequence).

The V and J genes are TRBV7-9 and TRBJ2-1, with TRBD2 matching 11 bases. Germline V gives CDR1 SEHNR, CDR2 FQNEAQ (reference sequence). V trimming: 1 base; J trimming: 5 bases; junction bases outside the gene matches: 7. This CDR3 is 17 amino acids long. DNA for the CDR3: TGTGCCAGCAGCTTAGGGGGCGGGACTAGCGGAAACAATGAGCAGTTCTTC. Translating it yields CASSLGGGTSGNNEQFF.

Details on this clone: The junction differs from germline at one of its ends, possibly a read error. The chain employs TRBV18 and TRBJ2-1; D uncertain. CDR3 length: 14 amino acids. CDR1 is KGHSH, CDR2 LQKENI, per germline. Here the CDR3 reads CASSPRAGNNEQFF. The CDR3 region has the DNA TGTGCCAGCTCTCCACGGGCAGGCAACAATGAGCAGTTCTTC.

This rearrangement joins TRBV19 to TRBJ2-1; 8 positions match TRBD2. V lost 4 bases, J lost 4 bases, and 0 bases stayed unmatched. Germline V gene data show CDR1 as LNHDA and CDR2 as SQIVND (reference sequence). This CDR3 contains 13 residues. CDR3 residues: CASSSGRYNEQFF. The CDR3 coding sequence is TGTGCCAGTAGTAGCGGGAGGTACAATGAGCAGTTCTTC.

The chain combines TRBV5-1 with TRBJ2-1, with 7 bases fitting TRBD2. From germline, CDR1 is SGHRS and CDR2 YFSETQ. V dropped 0 bases and J dropped 10; count of bases not matched to a gene: 10. The CDR3 has 15 amino acids. The CDR3 nucleotides are TGCGCCAGCAGCTTGGACGGCCTCGGGGGGAGCGAGCAGTTCTTC. As protein: CASSLDGLGGSEQFF. Full variable domain (remainder filled in from reference TRBV5-1 and TRBJ2-1): KAGVTQTPRYLIKTRGQQVTLSCSPISGHRSVSWYQQTPGQGLQFLFEYFSETQRNKGNFPGRFSGRQFSNSRSEMNVSTLELGDSALYLCASSLDGLGGSEQFFGPGTRLTVL.

This chain links TRBV28 with TRBJ1-6; 9 bases map to TRBD1. This CDR3 region has 14 residues. Per the germline V gene, CDR1 is MDHEN and CDR2 is SYDVKM. V was clipped by 5 bases and J by 10 bases; unmatched bases: 6. In nucleotides, the CDR3 is TGTGCCAGCAGTACGACAGGGGGAGGATCACCCCTCCACTTT. Amino acids: CASSTTGGGSPLHF.

This clone was seen a single time. The gene calls are TRBV30 and TRBJ1-4; a weak D match, TRBD1 (6 bases). The CDR3 is 15 amino acids. Trimming shortened V by 3 bases and J by 7 bases, and 18 bases separated the two germline ends. CDR1 is GTSNPN, CDR2 SVGIG, per germline (reference sequence). CDR3 region: CAWSARHRDGEKLFF. The CDR3 nucleotides read TGTGCCTGGAGCGCAAGGCACAGGGACGGTGAAAAACTGTTTTTT.